This entry is about one T cell receptor beta chain. Its specificity is unknown. Germline CDR1 LNHDA, CDR2 SQIVND (reference sequence). The CDR3 loop spans 15 amino acids. V was trimmed by 0 bases and J by 0 bases, leaving 8 bases between them. TCRdb's table, derived via immunoSEQ multiplex PCR, lists solely in-frame clones and lacks some. The sample includes about 82,000 clones, roughly 95% of them seen just once. The data were taken from a study of cytomegalovirus exposure and HLA in healthy donors. Study in general: Per a later analysis, the approximately 700 first-cohort and more than 100 validation repertoires shared one platform. Whole-study results and caveats: Reports indicated that the classifier achieved high specificity and sensitivity in diagnosing cytomegalovirus status.

Sequenced: PBMCs. The clonotype was recovered from a woman aged 18-30 years in good health and CMV-seronegative. The rearrangement uses TRBV19 and TRBJ1-1, with a possible D match to TRBD1 (6 bases). This CDR3 is CASSIDRGLNTEAFF. The CDR3 coding sequence is TGTGCCAGTAGTATAGATAGGGGGTTGAACACTGAAGCTTTCTTT.